Detailed here is one T cell receptor (beta chain). The entry originates in a study of blood T cell repertoires in COVID-19. Germline lookup yields CDR1 MNHEY and CDR2 SVGAGI. Between the trimmed V and J ends, which lost 6 bases and 4 bases, there was a span of 15 bases. CDR3 length: 14 amino acids. Data came from immunoSEQ multiplex PCR; TCRdb stores just in-frame clones and leaves some out. In the table there are 310,000 or so clones, 91% of which are singletons. This clonotype was obtained from a woman in her 30s with COVID-19, enrolled during active disease. The V call is TRBV6-5, the J call TRBJ1-2; D unclear. Material: peripheral blood. The CDR3 DNA follows: TGTGCCAGCAGCCGCGAAACCGGGATCTATGGCTACACCTTC. Translated, it gives CASSRETGIYGYTF.